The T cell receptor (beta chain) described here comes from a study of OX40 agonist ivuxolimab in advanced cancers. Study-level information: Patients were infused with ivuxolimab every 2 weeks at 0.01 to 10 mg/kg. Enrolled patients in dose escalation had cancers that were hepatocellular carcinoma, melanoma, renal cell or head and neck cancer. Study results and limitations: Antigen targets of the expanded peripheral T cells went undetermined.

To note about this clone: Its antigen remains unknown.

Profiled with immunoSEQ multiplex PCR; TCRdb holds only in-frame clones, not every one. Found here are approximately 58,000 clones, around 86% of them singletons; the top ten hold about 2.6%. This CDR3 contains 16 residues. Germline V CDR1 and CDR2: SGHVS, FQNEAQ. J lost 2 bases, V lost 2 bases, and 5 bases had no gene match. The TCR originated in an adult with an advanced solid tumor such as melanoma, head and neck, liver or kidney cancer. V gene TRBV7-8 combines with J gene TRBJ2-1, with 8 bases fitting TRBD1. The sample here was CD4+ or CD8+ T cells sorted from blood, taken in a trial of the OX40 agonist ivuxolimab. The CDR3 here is CASSLHRDRTYNEQFF. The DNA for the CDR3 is TGTGCCAGCAGCTTACACCGGGACAGGACCTACAATGAGCAGTTCTTC.